The rows below give T cell receptor delta chains drawn from one sample of a study of gamma-delta T cells after stem cell transplantation. TCRdb reapplied CATT to the RT-PCR reads. The sample shows 2,500 or so delta-chain clones, 25% to 35% of them seen only once. The sequenced sample consisted of gamma-delta T cells. Every receptor here comes from a human donor. It is not recorded whose cells these are; they may come from a transplant donor. Each CDR3 is given with its conserved first and last residue. A D gene is named only where the DNA matches it firmly. Part of the rows lack a size; the others show once, few, many or a class for expanded clones.

>TRDJ1|.|21|TRDV1|TRDD3
TGTGCTCTTGGGGCCTACCTTCTCGGCCGGGATACGTGGAAGGGCACCGATAAACTCATCTTT
CALGAYLLGRDTWKGTDKLIF
>TRDJ1|once|15|TRDV2|TRDD3
TGTGCCTGTGCCTCGATGGGGGATATGACCTATAAACTCATCTTT
CACASMGDMTYKLIF
>TRDJ1|few|18|TRDV2|.
TGTGCCTGTGACACCATCCTGACCCAATTCAACCGTTCCGATAAACTCATCTTT
CACDTILTQFNRSDKLIF
>TRDJ3|few|20|TRDV2|TRDD3
TGTGCCTGTGACACCGGAGGAGTGGGGGATATCTCCTGGGACACCCGACAGATGTTTTTC
CACDTGGVGDISWDTRQMFF
>TRDJ1|medium-sized|19|TRDV2|TRDD3
TGTGCCTGTGACACCGTAGGGGTTACTGGGGGAGTTCGCGGCGATAAACTCATCTTT
CACDTVGVTGGVRGDKLIF
>TRDJ1|few|17|TRDV2|.
TGTGCCTGTGACACCTTGATGGGGGCTCCTGACACCGATAAACTCATCTTT
CACDTLMGAPDTDKLIF
>TRDJ1|.|15|TRDV2|TRDD3
TGTGCCTGTGACACTCTGGGGGCAAACACCGATAACCTCATCTTT
CACDTLGANTDNLIF
>TRDJ1|hyperexpanded|15|TRDV2|TRDD3
TGTGCCTGTGACATACTGGGGGATACAACCGATAAACTCATCTTT
CACDILGDTTDKLIF
>TRDJ1|.|15|TRDV2|.
TGTGCCTGTGACTGGATACAAATGAGAACCGATAAACTCATCTTT
CACDWIQMRTDKLIF
>TRDJ1|.|15|TRDV2|TRDD3
TGTGCCTGTGACCGACTGGGGGATAATGGCGATAAACTCATCTTT
CACDRLGDNGDKLIF
>TRDJ1|.|23|TRDV1|TRDD3
TGTGCTCTTGGGGAACCTCCCCTCTTCCCGCCTTACTGGGGGATACGCCAGACCGATAAACTCATCTTT
CALGEPPLFPPYWGIRQTDKLIF
>TRDJ3|.|19|TRDV2|TRDD3
TGTGCCTGTGACACTGGGGGAACGCATCCCTCCTGGGACACCCGACAGATGTTTTTC
CACDTGGTHPSWDTRQMFF
>TRDJ1|few|14|TRDV2|.
TGTGCCTGTGACAGCATGGGCCACGCCGATAAACTCATCTTT
CACDSMGHADKLIF
>TRDJ1|.|17|TRDV2|TRDD3
TGTGCCTGTGATCCTCTGGGGGGAGGTCAGTACACCGATAAACTCATCTTT
CACDPLGGGQYTDKLIF
>TRDJ1|.|17|TRDV2|TRDD3
TGTGCCTGTGACACCGTTAGTGGGGGATACGACACCGACAAACTCATCTTT
CACDTVSGGYDTDKLIF
>TRDJ1|.|15|TRDV2|.
TGTGCCTGTGACACCGCCGGGGCGCCGAGGGATAAACTCATCTTT
CACDTAGAPRDKLIF
>TRDJ1|.|15|TRDV2|TRDD3
TGTGCCTGTGCCGCGATGGGGGATATGACCGATAAACTCATCTTT
CACAAMGDMTDKLIF
>TRDJ1|.|15|TRDV2|TRDD3
TGTGCCTGTGACACCGTACTGGGGAAGGGCGATAACCTCATCTTT
CACDTVLGKGDNLIF
>TRDJ1|.|24|TRDV2|TRDD3
TGTGCCTGTGACACCGTAATGACCTGGGGGACGCTGAGTACTGGGGGTGCACCCACCGATAAACTCATCTTT
CACDTVMTWGTLSTGGAPTDKLIF
>TRDJ1|.|23|TRDV1|TRDD3
TGTGCTATAACTCCCAACCCCGTACTGGGGGATACCTACCCCTTTTTAAGTACCGATAAACTCATCTTT
CAITPNPVLGDTYPFLSTDKLIF
>TRDJ3|.|21|TRDV2|.
TGTGCCTGTGACACCGTTCGGCATCCGGATCCGAGCTCCTGGGACACCCGACAGATGTTTTTC
CACDTVRHPDPSSWDTRQMFF
>TRDJ1|large|15|TRDV2|.
TGTGCCTGTGACACCGTTGGGCATTACACCGATAAACTCATCTTT
CACDTVGHYTDKLIF
>TRDJ1|.|24|TRDV2|TRDD3
TGTGCCTGTGACACCGGTTTTCCACCCGTACTGGGGGAGCCTCGTTCTACGCGCACCGATAAACTCATCTTT
CACDTGFPPVLGEPRSTRTDKLIF
>TRDJ1|few|15|TRDV2|TRDD3
TGTGCCTGTGAATCGCTGGGGGCCGGGGCCGATAAACTCATCTTT
CACESLGAGADKLIF
>TRDJ1|few|15|TRDV2|.
TGTGCCTGTGACACTCTCTTGCGGACGGGGGATAAACTCATCTTT
CACDTLLRTGDKLIF
>TRDJ1|.|22|TRDV2|TRDD3
TGTGCCTGTGACACCCTTGCTGTACCAACAACGACTGGGGGATTTTATAACGATAAACTCATCTTT
CACDTLAVPTTTGGFYNDKLIF
>TRDJ3|medium-sized|18|TRDV2|TRDD3
TGTGCCTGTGACAGTTGGGGGATATCGTCCTGGGACACCCGACAGATGTTTTTC
CACDSWGISSWDTRQMFF